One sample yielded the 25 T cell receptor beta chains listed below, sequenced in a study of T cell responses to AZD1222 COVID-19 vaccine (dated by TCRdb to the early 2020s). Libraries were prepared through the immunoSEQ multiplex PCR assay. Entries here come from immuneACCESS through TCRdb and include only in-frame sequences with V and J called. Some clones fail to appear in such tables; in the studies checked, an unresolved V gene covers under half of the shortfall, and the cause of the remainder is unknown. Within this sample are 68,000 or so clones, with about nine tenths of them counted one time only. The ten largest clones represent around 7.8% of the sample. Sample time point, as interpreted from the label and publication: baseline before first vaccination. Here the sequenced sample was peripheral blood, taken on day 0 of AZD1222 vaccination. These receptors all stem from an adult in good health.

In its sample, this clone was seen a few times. CDR3 coding DNA: TGTGCCTGGAGTGCGGGACTAGCGGGATACGAGCAGTACTTC. Translation gives CAWSAGLAGYEQYF. This chain links TRBV30 with TRBJ2-7; 13 bases fit TRBD2. Germline trimming cut 1 base from V and 4 bases from J; bases unmatched to any gene: 1. Germline CDR1 reads GTSNPN; CDR2 reads SVGIG (reference sequence). The CDR3 spans 14 residues.

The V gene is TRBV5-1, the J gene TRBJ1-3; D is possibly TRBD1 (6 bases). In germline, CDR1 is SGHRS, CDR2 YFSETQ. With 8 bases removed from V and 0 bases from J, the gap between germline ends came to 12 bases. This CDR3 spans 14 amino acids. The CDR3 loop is CASSTGSSGNTIYF. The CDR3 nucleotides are TGCGCCAGTTCTACAGGGAGCTCTGGAAACACCATATATTTT. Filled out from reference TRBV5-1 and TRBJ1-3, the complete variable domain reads KAGVTQTPRYLIKTRGQQVTLSCSPISGHRSVSWYQQTPGQGLQFLFEYFSETQRNKGNFPGRFSGRQFSNSRSEMNVSTLELGDSALYLCASSTGSSGNTIYFGEGSWLTVV.

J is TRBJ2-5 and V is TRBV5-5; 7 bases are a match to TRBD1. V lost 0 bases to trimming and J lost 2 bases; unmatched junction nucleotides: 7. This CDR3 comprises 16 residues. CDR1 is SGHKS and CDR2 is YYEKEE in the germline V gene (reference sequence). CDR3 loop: CASSLGAGGGQETQYF. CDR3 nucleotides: TGTGCCAGCAGCTTGGGGGCAGGGGGTGGGCAAGAGACCCAGTACTTC.

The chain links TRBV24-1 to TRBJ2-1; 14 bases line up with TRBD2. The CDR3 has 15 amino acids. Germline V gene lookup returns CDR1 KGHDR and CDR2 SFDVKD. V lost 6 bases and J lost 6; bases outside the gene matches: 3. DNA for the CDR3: TGTGCCACCAGTAAGGGGACTAGCGGGAGCAATGAGCAGTTCTTC. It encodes CATSKGTSGSNEQFF.

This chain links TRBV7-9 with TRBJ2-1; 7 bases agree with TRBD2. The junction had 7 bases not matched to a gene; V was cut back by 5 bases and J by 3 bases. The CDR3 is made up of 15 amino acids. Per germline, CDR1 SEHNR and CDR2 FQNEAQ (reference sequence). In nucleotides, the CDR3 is TGTGCCAGCAGCGCGACCTCGGGGGGCTACAATGAGCAGTTCTTC. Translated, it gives CASSATSGGYNEQFF.

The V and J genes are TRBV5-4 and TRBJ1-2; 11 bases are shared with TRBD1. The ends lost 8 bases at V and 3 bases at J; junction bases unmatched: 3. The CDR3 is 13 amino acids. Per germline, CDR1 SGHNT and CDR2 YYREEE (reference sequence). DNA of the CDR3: TGTGCCAGTCTGGGACAGGGGGACTATGGCTACACCTTC. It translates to CASLGQGDYGYTF.

Here the CDR3 DNA reads TGCGCCAGCAGCCATGGACTAGCGCCAGGGAGCTCCTACAATGAGCAGTTCTTC. This translates into CASSHGLAPGSSYNEQFF. The chain uses TRBV4-1 and TRBJ2-1; the match to TRBD2 covers 9 bases. There are 18 residues in the CDR3. The V gene's germline CDR1 is MGHRA and CDR2 YSYEKL. V shed 3 bases and J 0 bases; nucleotides not matched to a gene: 9.

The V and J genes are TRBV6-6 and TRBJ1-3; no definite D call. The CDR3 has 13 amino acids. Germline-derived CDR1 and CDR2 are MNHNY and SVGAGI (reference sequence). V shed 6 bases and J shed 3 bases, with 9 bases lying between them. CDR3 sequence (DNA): TGTGCCAGCAGGTCCGGCAATGGAAACACCATATATTTT. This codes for CASRSGNGNTIYF.

The DNA for the CDR3 is TGTGCCAGCAGCCCAGGGGCAAATCAGCCCCAGCATTTT. This sequence encodes CASSPGANQPQHF. The V gene is TRBV3-1 (or the pseudogene TRBV3-2), the J gene TRBJ1-5, with a tentative D call TRBD1 (6 bases). V gave up 4 bases and J gave up 4 bases, with 8 bases separating them. CDR1 LGHDT and CDR2 YNNKEL come from the germline V gene (reference sequence). The CDR3 runs to 13 residues.

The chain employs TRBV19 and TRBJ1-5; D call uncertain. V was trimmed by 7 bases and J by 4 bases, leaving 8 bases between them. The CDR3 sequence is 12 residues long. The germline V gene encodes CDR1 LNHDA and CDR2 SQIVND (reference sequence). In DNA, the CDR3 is TGTGCCAGTAATAGGGCTAATCAGCCCCAGCATTTT. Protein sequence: CASNRANQPQHF.

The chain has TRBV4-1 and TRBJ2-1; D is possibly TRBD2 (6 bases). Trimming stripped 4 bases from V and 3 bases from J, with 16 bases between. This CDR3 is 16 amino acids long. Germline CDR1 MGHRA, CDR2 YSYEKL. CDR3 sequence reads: CASSPGGLAYYNEQFF. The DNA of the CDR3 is TGCGCCAGCAGCCCCGGGGGATTAGCTTACTACAATGAGCAGTTCTTC.

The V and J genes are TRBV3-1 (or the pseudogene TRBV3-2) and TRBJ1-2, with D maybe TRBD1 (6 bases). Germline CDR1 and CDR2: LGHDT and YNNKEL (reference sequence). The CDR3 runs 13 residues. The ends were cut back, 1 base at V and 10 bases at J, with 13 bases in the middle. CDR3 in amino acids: CASSQGRTAYYTF. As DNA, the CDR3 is TGTGCCAGCAGCCAAGGGAGGACAGCCTACTACACCTTC.

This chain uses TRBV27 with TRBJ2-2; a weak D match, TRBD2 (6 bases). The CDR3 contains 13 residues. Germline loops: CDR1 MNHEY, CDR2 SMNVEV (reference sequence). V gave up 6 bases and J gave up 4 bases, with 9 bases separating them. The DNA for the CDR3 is TGTGCCAGCAGCGGGAGCGTCACCGGGGAGCTGTTTTTT. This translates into CASSGSVTGELFF.

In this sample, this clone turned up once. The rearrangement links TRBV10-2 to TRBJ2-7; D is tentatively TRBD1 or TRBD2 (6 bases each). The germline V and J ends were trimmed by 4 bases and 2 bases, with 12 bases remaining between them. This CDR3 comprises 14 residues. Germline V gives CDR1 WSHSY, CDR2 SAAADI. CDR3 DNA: TGCGCCAGCAGTGGGGGGCTAGCGCCCTACGAGCAGTACTTC. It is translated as CASSGGLAPYEQYF.

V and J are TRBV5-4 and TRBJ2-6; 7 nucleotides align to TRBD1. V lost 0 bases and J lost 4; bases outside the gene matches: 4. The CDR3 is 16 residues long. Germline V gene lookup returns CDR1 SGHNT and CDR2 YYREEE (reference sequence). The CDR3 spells CASSLGGQLGANVLTF. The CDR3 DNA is TGTGCCAGCAGCTTGGGGGGACAGCTGGGGGCCAACGTCCTGACTTTC.

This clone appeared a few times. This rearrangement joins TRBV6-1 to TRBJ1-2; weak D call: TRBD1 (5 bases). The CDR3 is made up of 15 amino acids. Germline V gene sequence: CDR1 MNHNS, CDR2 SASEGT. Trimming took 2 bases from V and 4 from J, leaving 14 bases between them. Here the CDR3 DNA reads TGTGCCAGCAGTGAATCGGAAGGGACGGGCTATGGCTACACCTTC. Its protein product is CASSESEGTGYGYTF.

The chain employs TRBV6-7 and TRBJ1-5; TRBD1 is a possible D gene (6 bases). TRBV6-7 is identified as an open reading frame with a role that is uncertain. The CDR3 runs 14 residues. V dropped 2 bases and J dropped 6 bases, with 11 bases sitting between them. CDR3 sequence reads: CASSYLTGPQPQHF. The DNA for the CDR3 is TGTGCCAGCAGTTACCTTACAGGGCCTCAGCCCCAGCATTTT.

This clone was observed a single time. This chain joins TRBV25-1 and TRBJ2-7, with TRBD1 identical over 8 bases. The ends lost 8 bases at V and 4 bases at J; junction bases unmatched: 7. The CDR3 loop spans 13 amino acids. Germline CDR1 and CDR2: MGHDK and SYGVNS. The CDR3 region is CASGRGQPYEQYF. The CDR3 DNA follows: TGTGCCAGCGGCAGGGGGCAACCTTACGAGCAGTACTTC.

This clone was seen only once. The CDR3 is CATTSQDPYNEQFF. As DNA, the CDR3 is TGTGCCACCACGTCCCAGGACCCCTACAATGAGCAGTTCTTC. This chain connects TRBV24-1 to TRBJ2-1; D ambiguous. The V gene lost 8 bases and the J gene lost 2 bases, with 12 bases spanning the gap. This CDR3 region has 14 residues. In germline, CDR1 is KGHDR, CDR2 SFDVKD.

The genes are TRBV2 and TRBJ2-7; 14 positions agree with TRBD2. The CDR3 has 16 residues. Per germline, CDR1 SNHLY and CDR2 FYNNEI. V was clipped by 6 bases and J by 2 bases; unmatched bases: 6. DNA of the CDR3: TGTGCCAGCAGAGGACTAGCGGGAGGCCTCACCTACGAGCAGTACTTC. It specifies CASRGLAGGLTYEQYF.

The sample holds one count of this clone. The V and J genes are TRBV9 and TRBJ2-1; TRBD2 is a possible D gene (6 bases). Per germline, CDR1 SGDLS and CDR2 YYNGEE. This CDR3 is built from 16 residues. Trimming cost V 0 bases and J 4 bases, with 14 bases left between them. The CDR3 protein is CASSVGPRGTYNEQFF. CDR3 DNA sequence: TGTGCCAGCAGCGTAGGCCCTCGGGGGACTTACAATGAGCAGTTCTTC. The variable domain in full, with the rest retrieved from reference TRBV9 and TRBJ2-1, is DSGVTQTPKHLITATGQRVTLRCSPRSGDLSVYWYQQSLDQGLQFLIQYYNGEERAKGNILERFSAQQFPDLHSELNLSSLELGDSALYFCASSVGPRGTYNEQFFGPGTRLTVL.

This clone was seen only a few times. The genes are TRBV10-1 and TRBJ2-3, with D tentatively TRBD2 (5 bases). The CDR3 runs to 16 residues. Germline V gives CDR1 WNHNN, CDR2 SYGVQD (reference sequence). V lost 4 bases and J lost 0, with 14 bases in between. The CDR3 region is CASSGSARTSTDTQYF. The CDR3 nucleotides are TGCGCCAGCAGTGGATCGGCTAGGACTAGCACAGATACGCAGTATTTT.

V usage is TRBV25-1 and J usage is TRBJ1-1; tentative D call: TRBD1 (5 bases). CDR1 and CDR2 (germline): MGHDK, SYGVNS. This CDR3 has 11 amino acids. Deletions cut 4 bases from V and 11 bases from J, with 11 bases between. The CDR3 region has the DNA TGTGCCAGCAGTGCCGGGACGAGGGCTTTCTTT. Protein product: CASSAGTRAFF.

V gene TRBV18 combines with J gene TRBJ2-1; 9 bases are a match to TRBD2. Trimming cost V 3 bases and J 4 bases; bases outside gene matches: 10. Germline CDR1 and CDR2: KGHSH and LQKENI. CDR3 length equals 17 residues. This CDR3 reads CASSPTLAGGKYNEQFF. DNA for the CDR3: TGTGCCAGCTCACCCACCCTGGCGGGAGGGAAATACAATGAGCAGTTCTTC.

The CDR3 loop reads CAWSHSYGYTF. CDR3 nucleotides: TGTGCCTGGAGCCACAGCTATGGCTACACCTTC. The chain carries TRBV30 and TRBJ1-2, with D uncertain. V was cut by 3 bases and J by 4 bases, with 6 bases left in between. The germline V gene encodes CDR1 GTSNPN and CDR2 SVGIG (reference sequence). This CDR3 has 11 amino acids.